This note documents a single TCR beta chain sequence. One end of the junction does not line up with germline, which may come from a read error. The length of the CDR3 is 14 residues. The germline V gene has CDR1 SGHRS and CDR2 YFSETQ. This entry comes from a study of control samples from healthy donors and cancer patients. Assay used: immunoSEQ multiplex PCR; TCRdb lists only in-frame clones, some missing. The sample holds roughly 64,000 clones, about nine tenths seen once. J is TRBJ2-7 and V is TRBV5-1; TRBD1 is a possible D gene (6 bases). The receptor comes from a woman in her fifties or sixties with colorectal cancer. The material sequenced was PBMCs. As DNA, the CDR3 is TGCGCCAGCAGCTTGGAAACAGGGTCCTCCGAGCAGTACTTC. This encodes CASSLETGSSEQYF.